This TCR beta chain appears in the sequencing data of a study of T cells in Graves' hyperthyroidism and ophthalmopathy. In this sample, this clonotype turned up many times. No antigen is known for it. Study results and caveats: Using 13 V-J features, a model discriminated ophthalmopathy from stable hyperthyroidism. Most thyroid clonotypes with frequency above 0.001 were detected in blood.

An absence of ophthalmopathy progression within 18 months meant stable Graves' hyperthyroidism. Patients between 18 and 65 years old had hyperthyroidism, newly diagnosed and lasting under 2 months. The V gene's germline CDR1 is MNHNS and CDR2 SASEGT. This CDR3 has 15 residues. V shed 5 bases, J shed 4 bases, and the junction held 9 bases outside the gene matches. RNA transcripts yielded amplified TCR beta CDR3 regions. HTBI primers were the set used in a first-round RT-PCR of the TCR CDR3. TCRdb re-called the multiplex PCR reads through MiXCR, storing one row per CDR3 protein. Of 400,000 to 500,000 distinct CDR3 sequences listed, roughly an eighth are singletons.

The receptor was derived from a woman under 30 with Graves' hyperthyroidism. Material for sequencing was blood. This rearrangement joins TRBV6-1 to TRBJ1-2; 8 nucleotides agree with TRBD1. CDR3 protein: CASSSDRGSGYGYTF. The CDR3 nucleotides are TGTGCCAGCAGTTCCGACAGGGGAAGCGGCTATGGCTACACCTTC.